The clone carrying this TCR beta chain was counted many times. Scientists amplified the TCR beta CDR3 regions from RNA transcripts. First-round RT-PCR with HTBI primers preceded a second-round multiplex PCR. Each CDR3 protein is one row after TCRdb ran MiXCR on the multiplex PCR reads. The sample gives about 380,000 distinct CDR3 sequences, approximately 15% of which show up once; roughly 7% is in the top ten. The study excluded patients with other autoimmune diseases, uncontrolled infections, pregnancy or lactation. This sample was included in a study of Graves' ophthalmopathy and Graves' hyperthyroidism. CDR3 length: 18 amino acids. Germline V gives CDR1 SQVTM, CDR2 ANQGSEA. V shed 3 bases and J shed 7 bases, with 28 bases lying between them.

The V call is TRBV29-1, the J call TRBJ1-5; TRBD1 is a possible D gene (5 bases). The receptor's source is a woman in her late teens or twenties with stable Graves' hyperthyroidism. The sequencing input was peripheral blood. Here the CDR3 reads CSVEGLKSGRARGQPQHF. Here the CDR3 DNA reads TGCAGCGTTGAGGGTTTGAAGTCTGGCAGGGCCCGAGGACAGCCCCAGCATTTT.